This is a list of T cell receptor beta chains from one sample in a study of blood T cell repertoires in COVID-19. Sequencing used immunoSEQ multiplex PCR; TCRdb keeps in-frame clones, though not all of them. The sample lists tens of thousands of clones, 88% occurring once. Sequencing was performed on peripheral blood. Receptors were obtained from a man aged 45 to 65 with active COVID-19. Both conserved end residues are part of each CDR3.

cdr3_length	v_call	cdr3_aa
15	TRBV18	CASSPTGLAIHIQYF
16	TRBV29-1	CSAEGDRGLGNYGYTF
12	TRBV6-2/TRBV6-3	CASSLVATSTFF
16	TRBV6-5	CASSYSGTPPSYEQYF
12	TRBV21-1	CASPRGPGELFF
14	TRBV19	CASENRGSNEKLFF
13	TRBV28	CASNVGQYQPQHF
12	TRBV10-3	CAIDRGEGEQYF
17	TRBV11-2	CASSLVGGTGRPDTQYF
15	TRBV4-1	CASSPPTGDNQPQHF
14	TRBV2	CASSALTGEAEAFF
17	TRBV5-4	CASSPGGTSGITDTQYF
12	TRBV30	CAWSSNRYEQYF
16	TRBV7-2	CASSLGTTGYNSPLHF
14	TRBV5-6	CASSLSGGTDTQYF
16	TRBV24-1	CATSALPNRDTGELFF
15	TRBV27	CASTFNPGGNYGYTF
19	TRBV28	CASSTNRQGRGYSNQPQHF
14	TRBV7-9	CASSRQGASDTQYF
15	TRBV24-1	CATSDRTTGSYEQYF
14	TRBV7-2	CASSLGRATDTQYF
16	TRBV6-1	CASSASGSANTGELFF
15	TRBV24-1	CATSEAGAGTGELFF
13	TRBV7-2	CASSLDSGEKLFF
15	TRBV7-9	CASSPGTGANEKLFF
13	TRBV6-5	CASRWDRGHEQYF
15	TRBV6-2/TRBV6-3	CASSYSRGGEETQYF
17	TRBV27	CASSLGGGNRAFYGYTF
16	TRBV28	CASSSSSQARNEKLFF
13	TRBV7-9	CASSHWVRLLRDF
14	TRBV7-2	CASSLGAGLNEQFF
18	TRBV18	CASSPPLVHEDHRDTQYF
14	TRBV7-2	CASSLARGTDTQYF
15	TRBV14	CASSQGPSVSYEQYF
15	TRBV25-1	CASSARRDSNTEAFF
12	TRBV12-5	CASGLVADTQYF
15	TRBV7-3	CASSWSQLAKNIQYF
15	TRBV15	CATSREPGGAYEQYF
17	TRBV28	CASSLVGQGAIRAEAFF
13	TRBV19	CASSTGNAYEQYF
12	TRBV19	CASGDRAQPQHF
16	TRBV28	CASSGPGLAGGHEQYF
13	TRBV18	CASSPPTDYGYTF
15	TRBV27	CASSSIQGGLYEQYF
15	TRBV25-1	CASSESERDRGYVYF
13	TRBV5-1	CASSYDRLAGLYF
18	TRBV15	CATSRGTTSTVSTDTQYF
15	TRBV28	CASTKTFRGGTEAFF
15	TRBV28	CASSLLDKGDSPLHF
13	TRBV28	CASSLGGAYGYTF
14	TRBV30	CAWEQGFSTDTQYF
14	TRBV24-1	CATSESGTVYGYTF
13	TRBV19	CASSGRGLDEQYF
17	TRBV28	CASSFFPGQGARTEAFF
13	TRBV18	CASSPTSAYEQYF
17	TRBV4-1	CASSQANYGGTNYGYTF
14	TRBV2	CASTWGTGGTEAFF